This T cell receptor (beta chain) comes out of a study of T-cell memory formation after mild COVID-19 (dated by TCRdb to 2020 to 2023). Regarding the research as a whole: TCR sequence clusters from the two donors were largely donor specific. In a couple of donors, T-cell clones that expanded and contracted after mild COVID-19 were tracked by sequencing TCRalpha and TCRbeta repertoires over time. The cohort was made up of two young adult volunteers, one female and one male, who were previously healthy. The full study reports these points: Some responding clones were detected in pre-infection memory, which suggested that pre-existing cross-reactive memory T cells had joined the SARS-CoV-2 response. From day 15 to 85, contracting clones showed balanced CD4/CD8 phenotypes, whereas a second wave of clones that expanded from day 15 to 37 leaned towards CD4+. SARS-CoV-2 specificity was not confirmed for the second-wave clones peaking on day 37. Contracting CD4+ clones turned up mainly in the CM and EM memory subsets, whereas EMRA was where CD8+ clones were enriched. The study included only a couple of mild cases, and larger cohorts that include severe cases with pre-infection samples were judged to be necessary.

PBMCs were isolated by Ficoll-Paque density gradient centrifugation. Sequencing instrument: Illumina NovaSeq 6000. TCRalpha and TCRbeta cDNA libraries were constructed by 5'RACE with constant-segment primers, with sample barcodes and unique molecular identifiers being introduced. Trizol reagent was used to extract RNA from every sample. Amplification of the libraries took two PCR steps, and the second step added a second sample barcode plus Illumina TruSeq adapters. Sequencing of libraries was performed on an Illumina NovaSeq with 2 x 150 bp paired-end reads. On the authors' methods: Reads were demultiplexed and collapsed into UMI-guided consensus sequences with migec v1.2.7. Using mixcr v2.1.11, UMI consensuses were aligned to TRA and TRB V and J templates and then assembled into clonotypes. A clonotype was counted as expanded or contracted only if both edgeR and NoisET called the change significant, with noise models trained on biological replicates. edgeR calls used a false discovery rate-adjusted p below 0.01 and a log2 fold-change threshold of 1. As an exploratory analysis of dynamics, max-normalized trajectories of the 1000 most abundant clonotypes were examined with PCA combined with hierarchical clustering. The CD4 or CD8 phenotype of responding clones was assigned using the separately sequenced CD4+ and CD8+ repertoires. TCRdb reworked the public reads: Q25 trimming with fastp, MiXCR clone assembly, productive beta chains retained. Identical CDR3 proteins give one entry, which carries the most common genes and DNA. V and J calls and clone size were set by TCRdb, not the authors. This sample has a few hundred thousand distinct CDR3 sequences in its table, and more than 20% of those were observed once. The biggest ten clones account for under 15% of the sample.

Turning to this clonotype: Its target antigen remains unknown. Per-base quality was not reported, and no clone a single base away is much larger than it.

V is trimmed back by 1 base and J by 5 bases, and the junction contains 8 bases that no gene match accounts for. Taken from cysteine to phenylalanine, the CDR3 has 15 residues. The only DNA kept is the CDR3, 45 bases in frame from the first base. CDR1 and CDR2 are drawn from the germline V gene: SQVTM, ANQGSEA. Sequenced: PBMCs or a T cell subset sorted from them (not recorded which). This clonotype was sampled from an adult woman who had mild COVID-19 (a few samples of this study predate the infection). The sample titles of this study are shuffled in the database, so cell type and time point are left out; the donor was told from shared clones. This receptor chain uses TRBV29-1 and TRBJ2-1, and TRBD2 matches 7 of the central bases. The DNA sequence follows: TGCAGCGTTGAAGGGTCAGCGGGGTTGAACAATGAGCAGTTCTTC. It translates as CSVEGSAGLNNEQFF.